The clone carrying this TCR beta chain has just a few counts. The data were taken from a study of blood T cell repertoires in COVID-19. Study in general: PBMCs, B-cell-depleted T cells, or T cells were the source of the cDNA or gDNA that made up the material.

The CDR3 consists of 12 residues. V gave up 0 bases and J gave up 1 base, with 4 bases separating them. Germline CDR1 is GTSNPN and CDR2 is SVGIG (reference sequence). TCRdb's table, derived via immunoSEQ multiplex PCR, lists solely in-frame clones and lacks some. The data contain just over 15,000 clones, 80% to 85% of them singletons. The gene calls are TRBV30 and TRBJ2-7; D not resolved. What was sequenced was peripheral blood. The clonotype comes from a human donor in a cohort sampled during active COVID-19. In nucleotides, the CDR3 is TGTGCCTGGAGTGTCGGGTCCTACGAGCAGTACTTC. Its translation: CAWSVGSYEQYF.